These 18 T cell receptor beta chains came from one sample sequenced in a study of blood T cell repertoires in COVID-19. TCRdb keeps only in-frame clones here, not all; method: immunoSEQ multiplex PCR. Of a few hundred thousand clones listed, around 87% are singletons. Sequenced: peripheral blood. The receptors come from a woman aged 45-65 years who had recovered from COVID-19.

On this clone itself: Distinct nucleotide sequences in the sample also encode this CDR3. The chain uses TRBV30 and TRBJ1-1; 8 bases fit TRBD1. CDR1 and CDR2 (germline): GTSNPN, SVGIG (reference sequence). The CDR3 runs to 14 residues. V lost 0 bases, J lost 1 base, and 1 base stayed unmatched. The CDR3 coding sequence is TGTGCCTGGAGTGTTGGGACAGGGAACACTGAAGCTTTCTTT. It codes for CAWSVGTGNTEAFF.

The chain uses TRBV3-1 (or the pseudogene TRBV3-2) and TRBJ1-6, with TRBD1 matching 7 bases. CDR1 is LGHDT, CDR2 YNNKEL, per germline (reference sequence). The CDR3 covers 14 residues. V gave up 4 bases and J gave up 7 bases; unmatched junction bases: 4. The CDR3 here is CASSRQGGNSPLHF. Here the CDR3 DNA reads TGTGCCAGCAGCCGCCAGGGGGGCAATTCACCCCTCCACTTT.

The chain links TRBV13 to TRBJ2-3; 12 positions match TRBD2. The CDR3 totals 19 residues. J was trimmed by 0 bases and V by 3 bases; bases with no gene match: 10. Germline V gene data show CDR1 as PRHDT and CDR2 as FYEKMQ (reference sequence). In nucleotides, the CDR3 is TGTGCCAGCAGCTTCAGTGTCGGACTAGCGGGAACTAGCACAGATACGCAGTATTTT. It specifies CASSFSVGLAGTSTDTQYF.

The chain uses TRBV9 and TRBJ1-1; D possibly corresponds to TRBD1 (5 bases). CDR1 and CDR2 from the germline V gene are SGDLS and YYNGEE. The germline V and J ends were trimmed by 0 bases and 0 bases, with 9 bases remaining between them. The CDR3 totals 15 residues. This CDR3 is CASSVDPGVNTEAFF. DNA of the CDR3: TGTGCCAGCAGCGTAGATCCGGGGGTGAACACTGAAGCTTTCTTT.

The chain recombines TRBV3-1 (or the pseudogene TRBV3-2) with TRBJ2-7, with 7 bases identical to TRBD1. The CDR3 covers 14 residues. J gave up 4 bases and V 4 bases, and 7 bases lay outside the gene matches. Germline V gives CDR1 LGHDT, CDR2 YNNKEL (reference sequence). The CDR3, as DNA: TGTGCCAGCAGCCCAGGGGGAAGTGTTTACGAGCAGTACTTC. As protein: CASSPGGSVYEQYF.

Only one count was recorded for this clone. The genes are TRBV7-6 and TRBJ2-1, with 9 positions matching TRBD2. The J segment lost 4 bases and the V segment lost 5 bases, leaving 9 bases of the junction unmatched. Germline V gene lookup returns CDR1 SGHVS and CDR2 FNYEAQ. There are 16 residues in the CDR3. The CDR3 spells CASSARGGSRYNEQFF. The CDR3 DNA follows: TGTGCCAGCAGCGCGCGGGGGGGGAGCCGGTACAATGAGCAGTTCTTC.

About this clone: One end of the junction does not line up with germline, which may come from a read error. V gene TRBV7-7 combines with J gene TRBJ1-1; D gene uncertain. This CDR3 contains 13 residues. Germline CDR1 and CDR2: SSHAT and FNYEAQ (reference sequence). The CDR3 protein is CASSLSGNTEAFF. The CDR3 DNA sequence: TGTGCTAGCAGCTTATCAGGGAACACTGAAGCTTTCTTT.

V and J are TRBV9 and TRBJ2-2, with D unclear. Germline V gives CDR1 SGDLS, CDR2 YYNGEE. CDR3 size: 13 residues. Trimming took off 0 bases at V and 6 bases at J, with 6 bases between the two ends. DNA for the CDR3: TGTGCCAGCAGCGTAGTACCGGCCGGGGAGCTGTTTTTT. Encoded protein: CASSVVPAGELFF.

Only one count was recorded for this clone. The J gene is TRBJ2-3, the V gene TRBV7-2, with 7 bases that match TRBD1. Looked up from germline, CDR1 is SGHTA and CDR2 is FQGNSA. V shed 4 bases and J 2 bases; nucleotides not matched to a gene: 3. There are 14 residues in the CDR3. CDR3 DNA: TGTGCCAGCAGCTCCGGGACAGCCACAGATACGCAGTATTTT. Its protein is CASSSGTATDTQYF.

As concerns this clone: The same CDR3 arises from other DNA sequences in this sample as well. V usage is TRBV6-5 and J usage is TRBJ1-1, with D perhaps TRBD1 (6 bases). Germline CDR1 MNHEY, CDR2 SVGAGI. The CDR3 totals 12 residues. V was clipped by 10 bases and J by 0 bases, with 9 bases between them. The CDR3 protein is CATGQLNTEAFF. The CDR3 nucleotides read TGTGCCACCGGACAGCTGAACACTGAAGCTTTCTTT.

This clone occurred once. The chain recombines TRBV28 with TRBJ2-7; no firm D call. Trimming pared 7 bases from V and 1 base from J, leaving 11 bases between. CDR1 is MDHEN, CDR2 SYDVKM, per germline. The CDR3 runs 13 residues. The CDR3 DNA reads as TGTGCCAGCATCCCAGGCAGGTCCTACGAGCAGTACTTC. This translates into CASIPGRSYEQYF.

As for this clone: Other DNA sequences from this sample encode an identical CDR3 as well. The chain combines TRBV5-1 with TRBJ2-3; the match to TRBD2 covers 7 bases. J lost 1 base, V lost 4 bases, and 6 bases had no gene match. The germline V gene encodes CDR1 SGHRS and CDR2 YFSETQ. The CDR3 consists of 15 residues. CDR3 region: CASSQGAGGTDTQYF. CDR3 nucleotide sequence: TGCGCCAGCAGCCAGGGCGCGGGGGGCACAGATACGCAGTATTTT.

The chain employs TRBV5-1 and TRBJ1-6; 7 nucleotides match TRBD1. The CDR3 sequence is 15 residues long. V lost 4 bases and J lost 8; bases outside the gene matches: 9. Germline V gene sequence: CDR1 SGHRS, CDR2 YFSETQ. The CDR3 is CASSLEGAGDSPLHF. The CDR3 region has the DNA TGCGCCAGCAGCCTGGAGGGGGCAGGGGATTCACCCCTCCACTTT.

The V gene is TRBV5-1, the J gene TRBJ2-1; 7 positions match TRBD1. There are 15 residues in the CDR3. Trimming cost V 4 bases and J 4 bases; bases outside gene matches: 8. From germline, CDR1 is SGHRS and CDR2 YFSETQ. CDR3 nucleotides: TGCGCCAGCAGCGTCACTTGGGACAGTTACAATGAGCAGTTCTTC. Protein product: CASSVTWDSYNEQFF.

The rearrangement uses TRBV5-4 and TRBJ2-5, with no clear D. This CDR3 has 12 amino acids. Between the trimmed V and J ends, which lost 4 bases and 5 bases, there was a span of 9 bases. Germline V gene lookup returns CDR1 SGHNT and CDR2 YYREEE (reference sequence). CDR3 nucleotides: TGTGCCAGCAGCCTCGGTTCTGAGACCCAGTACTTC. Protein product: CASSLGSETQYF.

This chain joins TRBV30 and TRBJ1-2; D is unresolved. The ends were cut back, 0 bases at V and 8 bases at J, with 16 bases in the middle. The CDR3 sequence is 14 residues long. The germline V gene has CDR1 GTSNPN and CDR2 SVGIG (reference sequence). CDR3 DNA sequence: TGTGCCTGGAGTGTACCCAGGCTTGGTAGGGGCTACACCTTC. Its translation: CAWSVPRLGRGYTF. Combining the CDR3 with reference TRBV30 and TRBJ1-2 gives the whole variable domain SQTIHQWPATLVQPVGSPLSLECTVEGTSNPNLYWYRQAAGRGLQLLFYSVGIGQISSEVPQNLSASRPQDRQFILSSKKLLLSDSGFYLCAWSVPRLGRGYTFGSGTRLTVV.

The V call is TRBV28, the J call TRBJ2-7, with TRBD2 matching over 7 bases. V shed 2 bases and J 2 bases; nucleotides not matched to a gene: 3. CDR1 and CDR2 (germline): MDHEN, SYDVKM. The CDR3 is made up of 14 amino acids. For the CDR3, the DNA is TGTGCCAGCAGTTTACCCAGCGGGGCCTACGAGCAGTACTTC. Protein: CASSLPSGAYEQYF.

CDR3 nucleotide sequence: TGTGCCAGTAGTTCGGGGAGGAATCAGCCCCAGCATTTT. Protein sequence: CASSSGRNQPQHF. The chain couples TRBV19 to TRBJ1-5; D remains ambiguous. The CDR3 runs to 13 residues. The germline V and J ends were trimmed by 5 bases and 4 bases, with 9 bases remaining between them. The germline gives CDR1 LNHDA, CDR2 SQIVND (reference sequence).